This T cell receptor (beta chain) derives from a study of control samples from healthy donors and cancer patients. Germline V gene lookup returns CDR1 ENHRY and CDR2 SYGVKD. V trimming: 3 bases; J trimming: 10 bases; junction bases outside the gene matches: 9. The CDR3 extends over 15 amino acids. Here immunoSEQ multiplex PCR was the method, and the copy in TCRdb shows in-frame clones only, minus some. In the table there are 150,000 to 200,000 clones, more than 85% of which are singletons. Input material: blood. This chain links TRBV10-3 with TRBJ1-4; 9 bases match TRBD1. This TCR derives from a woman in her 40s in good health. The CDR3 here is CAISDGGQGWVKLFF. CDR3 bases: TGTGCCATCAGTGACGGGGGACAGGGATGGGTAAAACTGTTTTTT.